This T cell receptor (beta chain) derives from a study of cytomegalovirus exposure and HLA in healthy donors. Notes on the study in general: Donors were assumed by presence/absence analyses to have roughly uniform sequencing depth.

On this clone itself: As yet, its antigen is unknown.

The PCR ran on 60 Vbeta and 13 Jbeta primers. As processed by the authors: A later analysis tallied 75 million to 80 million unique TCR beta chains, about 12 million of them shared. TCRdb's copy holds only in-frame clones and misses some; the assay was immunoSEQ multiplex PCR. The D gene and trimming were derived from the DNA, and the V and J assignments and clone size from that table. Of some 170,000 clones listed, 79% were seen once; the top ten hold roughly 2%. Germline loops: CDR1 MGHRA, CDR2 YSYEKL. V gave up 0 bases and J gave up 5 bases, with 12 bases separating them. The CDR3 is 15 residues long.

The receptor comes from a man aged 35 to 55 in good health and CMV-seronegative. This chain joins TRBV4-1 and TRBJ2-3; D gene unclear. Sequencing was carried out using PBMCs. CDR3 region: CASSQDRGNIDTQYF. CDR3 nucleotide sequence: TGCGCCAGCAGCCAAGATAGAGGCAACATAGATACGCAGTATTTT.